Following are 4 T cell receptor beta chains from one sample sequenced in a study of cytomegalovirus exposure and HLA in healthy donors. 60 Vbeta and 13 Jbeta primers were used in PCR. Profiled with immunoSEQ multiplex PCR; TCRdb holds only in-frame clones, not every one. Of some 130,000 clones in the sample, approximately 81% were seen once. Sequenced input: PBMCs. The source is a male donor in good health and CMV-seronegative.

The genes are TRBV5-1 and TRBJ2-7; 8 bases are shared with TRBD2. The CDR3 is 13 amino acids. Germline-derived CDR1 and CDR2 are SGHRS and YFSETQ. V shed 3 bases, J shed 5 bases, and the junction held 4 bases outside the gene matches. CDR3 loop: CASSSTSDHEQYF. For the CDR3, the DNA is TGCGCCAGCAGCTCGACTAGCGACCACGAGCAGTACTTC. Together with reference TRBV5-1 and TRBJ2-7, the CDR3 gives the full variable domain: KAGVTQTPRYLIKTRGQQVTLSCSPISGHRSVSWYQQTPGQGLQFLFEYFSETQRNKGNFPGRFSGRQFSNSRSEMNVSTLELGDSALYLCASSSTSDHEQYFGPGTRLTVT.

The V and J genes are TRBV7-2 and TRBJ1-1; the match to TRBD1 covers 8 bases. V dropped 5 bases and J dropped 4; count of bases not matched to a gene: 6. Germline CDR1 SGHTA, CDR2 FQGNSA. The CDR3 is made up of 14 amino acids. The CDR3 DNA is TGTGCCAGCAGCCCCCGGACAGGGAGCACTGAAGCTTTCTTT. It specifies CASSPRTGSTEAFF.

J is TRBJ1-2 and V is TRBV30; a possible D gene is TRBD1 (5 bases). Germline loops: CDR1 GTSNPN, CDR2 SVGIG (reference sequence). The CDR3 runs to 13 residues. The CDR3 sequence is CALRRGRPYGYTF. Written as DNA, the CDR3 is TGTGCTCTGAGGAGGGGCAGGCCCTATGGCTACACCTTC. Full variable domain (rest looked up from reference TRBV30 and TRBJ1-2): SQTIHQWPATLVQPVGSPLSLECTVEGTSNPNLYWYRQAAGRGLQLLFYSVGIGQISSEVPQNLSASRPQDRQFILSSKKLLLSDSGFYLCALRRGRPYGYTFGSGTRLTVV.

This clone was found a few times. The chain combines TRBV4-1 with TRBJ1-6; 7 bases agree with TRBD1. V lost 4 bases, J lost 7 bases, and 7 bases stayed unmatched. The CDR3 is 15 residues long. Per germline, CDR1 MGHRA and CDR2 YSYEKL. The CDR3 DNA is TGCGCCAGCAGCCCGGGACAGCCGATGAATTCACCCCTCCACTTT. Translation gives CASSPGQPMNSPLHF.